This T cell receptor (beta chain) was observed in a study of shared clonotypes between healthy human individuals. Study-level results: Sharing across a handful of donors was seen in about 5% of naive CD4 clonotypes. Against clonotypes common to all four donors, non-shared ones had lower generation probabilities.

Worth noting for this clone: The antigen is unknown.

Data came from immunoSEQ multiplex PCR; TCRdb stores just in-frame clones and leaves some out. This table holds under 2.5 million clones, 85% to 95% found once. Sequenced sample: naive CD4+ T cells from PBMCs. Described subset: CD45RA+ positively selected. The clonotype comes from a man aged 18 to 30 in good health. Some clones in this sample may be carry-over from other donors' samples.

The CDR3 DNA is TGTGCCAGCAGCTCAAGTCGGGAGAGCTCCTACAATGAGCAGTTCTTC. It specifies CASSSSRESSYNEQFF. The chain couples TRBV7-3 to TRBJ2-1; weak D call: TRBD2 (6 bases). The V and J ends lost 4 bases and 0 bases respectively, with 13 bases between them. The CDR3 consists of 16 residues. Germline V gene lookup returns CDR1 SGHTA and CDR2 FQGTGA.